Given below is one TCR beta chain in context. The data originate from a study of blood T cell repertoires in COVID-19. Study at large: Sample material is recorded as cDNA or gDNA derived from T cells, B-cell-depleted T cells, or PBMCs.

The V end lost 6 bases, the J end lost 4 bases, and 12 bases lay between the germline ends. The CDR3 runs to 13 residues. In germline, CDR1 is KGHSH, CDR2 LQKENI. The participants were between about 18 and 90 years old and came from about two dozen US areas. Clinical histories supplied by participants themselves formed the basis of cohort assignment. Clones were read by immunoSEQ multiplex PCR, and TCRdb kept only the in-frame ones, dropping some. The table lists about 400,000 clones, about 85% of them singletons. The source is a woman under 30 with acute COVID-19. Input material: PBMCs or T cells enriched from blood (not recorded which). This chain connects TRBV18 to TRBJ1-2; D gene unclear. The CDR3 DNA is TGTGCCAGCTCTCTGCCGGGATCCTATGGCTACACCTTC. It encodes CASSLPGSYGYTF.